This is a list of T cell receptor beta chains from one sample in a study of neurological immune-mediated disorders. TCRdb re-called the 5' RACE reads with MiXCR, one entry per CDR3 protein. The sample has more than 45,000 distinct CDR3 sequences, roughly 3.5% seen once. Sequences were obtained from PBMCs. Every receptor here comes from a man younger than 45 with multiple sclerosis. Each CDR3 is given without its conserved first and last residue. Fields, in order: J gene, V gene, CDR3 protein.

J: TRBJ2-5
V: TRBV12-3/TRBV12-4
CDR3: ASSSSAGTSVKETQY

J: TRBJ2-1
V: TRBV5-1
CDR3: ASSLGGVGYNEQF

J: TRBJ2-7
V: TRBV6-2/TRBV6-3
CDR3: ASSQYYEQY

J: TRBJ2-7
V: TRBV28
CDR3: ASKAAGSYEQY

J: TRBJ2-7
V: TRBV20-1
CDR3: SATGTPSYEQY

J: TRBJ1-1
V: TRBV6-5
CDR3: ASSYSRATEAF

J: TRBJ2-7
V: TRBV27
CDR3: ASSVSGYEQY

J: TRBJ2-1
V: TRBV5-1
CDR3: ASSPPENEQF

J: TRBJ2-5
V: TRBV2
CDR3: ASSESLAPRD

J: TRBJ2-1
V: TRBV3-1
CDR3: ASSQEWEGISYNEQF

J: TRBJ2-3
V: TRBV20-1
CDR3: SALGSVSTDTQY

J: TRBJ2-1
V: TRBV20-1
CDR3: SVGLTDNEQF

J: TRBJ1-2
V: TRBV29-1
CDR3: SVEAGGAYGYT

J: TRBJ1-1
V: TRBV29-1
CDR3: SVERAGRRNTEAF

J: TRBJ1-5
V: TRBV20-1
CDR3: SAKQGGNQPQH

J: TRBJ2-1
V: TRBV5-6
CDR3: ASSFHFNEQF

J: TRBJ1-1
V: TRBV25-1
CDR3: ASSYGIEAF

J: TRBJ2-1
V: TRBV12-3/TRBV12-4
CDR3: ASTQIIPDGEQF

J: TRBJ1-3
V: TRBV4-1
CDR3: ASSLLGGTGGYASSGNTIY

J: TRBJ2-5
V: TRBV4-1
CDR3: ASSQVVSGETQY

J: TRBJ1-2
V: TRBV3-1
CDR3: ASSQDSSGTVHGYT

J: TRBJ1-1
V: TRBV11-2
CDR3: ASSLPLWGGNTEAF

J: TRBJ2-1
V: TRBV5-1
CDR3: ASSLINEQF

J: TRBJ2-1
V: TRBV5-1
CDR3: ASSLGALAATYNEQF

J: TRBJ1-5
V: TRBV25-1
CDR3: ASSEGGHQPQH

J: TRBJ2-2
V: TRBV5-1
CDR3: ASSSLNTGELF